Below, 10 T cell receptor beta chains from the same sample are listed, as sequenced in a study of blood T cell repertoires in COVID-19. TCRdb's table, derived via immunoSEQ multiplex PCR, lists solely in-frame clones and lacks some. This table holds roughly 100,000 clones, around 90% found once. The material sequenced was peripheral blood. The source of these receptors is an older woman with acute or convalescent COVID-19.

CDR3 loop: CASSTGVGGYTF. For the CDR3, the DNA is TGTGCCAGCAGTACAGGGGTGGGAGGCTACACCTTC. The rearrangement joins TRBV6-5 to TRBJ1-2, with 7 nucleotides matching TRBD1. Trimming cost V 5 bases and J 8 bases; bases outside gene matches: 5. CDR1 is MNHEY, CDR2 SVGAGI, per germline. The CDR3 is made up of 12 amino acids.

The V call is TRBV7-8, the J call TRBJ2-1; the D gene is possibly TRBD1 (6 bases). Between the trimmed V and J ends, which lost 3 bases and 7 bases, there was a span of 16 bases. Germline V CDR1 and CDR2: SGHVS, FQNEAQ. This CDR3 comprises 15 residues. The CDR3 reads CASSFLQGLGNEQFF. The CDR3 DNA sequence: TGTGCCAGCAGCTTCTTACAGGGTCTAGGGAATGAGCAGTTCTTC.

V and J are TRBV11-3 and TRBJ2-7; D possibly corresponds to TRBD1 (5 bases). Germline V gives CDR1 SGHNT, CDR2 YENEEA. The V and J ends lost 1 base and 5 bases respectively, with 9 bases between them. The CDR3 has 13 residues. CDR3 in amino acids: CASSLGGADEQYF. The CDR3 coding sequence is TGTGCCAGCAGCTTAGGTGGGGCAGACGAGCAGTACTTC.

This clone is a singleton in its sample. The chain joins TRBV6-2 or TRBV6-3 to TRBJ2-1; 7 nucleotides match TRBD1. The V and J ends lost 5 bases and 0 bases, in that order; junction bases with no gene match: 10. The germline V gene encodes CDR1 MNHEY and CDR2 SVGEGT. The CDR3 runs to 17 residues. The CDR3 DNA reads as TGTGCCAGCAGTAATAGACAGGGCCTGAGCTCCTACAATGAGCAGTTCTTC. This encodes CASSNRQGLSSYNEQFF.

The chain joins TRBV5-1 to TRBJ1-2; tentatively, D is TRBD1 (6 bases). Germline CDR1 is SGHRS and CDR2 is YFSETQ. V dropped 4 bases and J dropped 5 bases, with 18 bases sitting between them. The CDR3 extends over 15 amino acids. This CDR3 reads CASSPPGGGPYGYTF. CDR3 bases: TGCGCCAGCAGCCCACCGGGGGGCGGACCGTATGGCTACACCTTC.

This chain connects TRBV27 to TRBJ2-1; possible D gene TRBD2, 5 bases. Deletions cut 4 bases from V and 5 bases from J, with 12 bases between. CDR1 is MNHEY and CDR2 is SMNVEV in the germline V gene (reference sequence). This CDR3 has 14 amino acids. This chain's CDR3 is CASSWARGNNEQFF. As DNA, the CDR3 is TGTGCCAGCAGTTGGGCCAGAGGGAACAATGAGCAGTTCTTC.

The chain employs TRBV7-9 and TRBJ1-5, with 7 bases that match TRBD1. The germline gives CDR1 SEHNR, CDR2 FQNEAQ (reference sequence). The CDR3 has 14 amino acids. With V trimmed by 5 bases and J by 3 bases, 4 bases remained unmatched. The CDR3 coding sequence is TGTGCCAGCAGCCGGGACAGCTACAATCAGCCCCAGCATTTT. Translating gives CASSRDSYNQPQHF.

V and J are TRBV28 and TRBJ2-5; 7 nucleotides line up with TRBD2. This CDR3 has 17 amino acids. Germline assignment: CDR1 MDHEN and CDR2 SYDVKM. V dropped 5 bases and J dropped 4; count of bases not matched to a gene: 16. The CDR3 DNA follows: TGTGCCAGCAGTCCCCCGCTCGGGACTAAGGGAACAGAGACCCAGTACTTC. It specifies CASSPPLGTKGTETQYF.

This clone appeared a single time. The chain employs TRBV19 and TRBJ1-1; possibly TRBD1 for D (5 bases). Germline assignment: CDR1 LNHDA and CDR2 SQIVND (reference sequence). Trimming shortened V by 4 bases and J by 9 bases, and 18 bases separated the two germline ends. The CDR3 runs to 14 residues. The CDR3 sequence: CASSKLSEGAQAFF. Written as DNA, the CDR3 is TGTGCCAGTAGTAAGTTAAGTGAAGGGGCCCAAGCTTTCTTT.

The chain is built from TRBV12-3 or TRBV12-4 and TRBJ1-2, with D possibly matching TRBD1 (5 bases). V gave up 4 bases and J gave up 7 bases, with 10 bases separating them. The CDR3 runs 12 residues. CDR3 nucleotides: TGTGCCAGCAGTTCCTCAGGGTCTGGCTACACCTTC. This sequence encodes CASSSSGSGYTF.